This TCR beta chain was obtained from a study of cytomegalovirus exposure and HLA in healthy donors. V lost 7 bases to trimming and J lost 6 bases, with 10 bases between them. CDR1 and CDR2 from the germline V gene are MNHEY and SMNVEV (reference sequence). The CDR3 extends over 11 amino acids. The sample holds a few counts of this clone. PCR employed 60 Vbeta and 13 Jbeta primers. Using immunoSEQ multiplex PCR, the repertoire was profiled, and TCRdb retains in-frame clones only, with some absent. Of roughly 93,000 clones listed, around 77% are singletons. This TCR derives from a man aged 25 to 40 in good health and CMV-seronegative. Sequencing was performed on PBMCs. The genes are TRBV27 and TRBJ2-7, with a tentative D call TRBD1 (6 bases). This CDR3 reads CASTQGFEQYF. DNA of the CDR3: TGTGCCAGCACGCAGGGGTTCGAGCAGTACTTC.